Below are 29 T cell receptor beta chains sequenced from a single sample in a study of shared clonotypes between healthy human individuals. The method was immunoSEQ multiplex PCR; TCRdb's version includes in-frame clones alone and lacks a portion of them. The repertoire holds about 820,000 clones, with around 93% as singletons. Naive CD8 cells, CD45RO-negative and positively selected for CCR7, excluded terminally differentiated effector memory CD45RA+ cells. The specimen was naive CD8+ T cells sorted from blood. These receptors were obtained from a man aged 30 to 39 in good health.

As for this clone: The sample carries other DNA sequences with the same CDR3. The J gene is TRBJ2-1, the V gene TRBV9; D is uncertain. This CDR3 contains 13 residues. Trimming shortened V by 0 bases and J by 4 bases, and 5 bases separated the two germline ends. Germline CDR1 reads SGDLS; CDR2 reads YYNGEE. The chain's CDR3 is CASSVEGYNEQFF. In DNA, the CDR3 is TGTGCCAGCAGCGTAGAGGGTTACAATGAGCAGTTCTTC.

A few counts support this clone. The chain combines TRBV19 with TRBJ2-2, with 7 bases fitting TRBD2. J lost 4 bases, V lost 6 bases, and 2 bases had no gene match. The CDR3 has 13 amino acids. The germline V gene encodes CDR1 LNHDA and CDR2 SQIVND (reference sequence). CDR3 residues: CASSLAVTGELFF. The CDR3 coding sequence is TGTGCCAGTAGCCTAGCGGTCACCGGGGAGCTGTTTTTT. Combining the CDR3 with reference TRBV19 and TRBJ2-2 gives the whole variable domain DGGITQSPKYLFRKEGQNVTLSCEQNLNHDAMYWYRQDPGQGLRLIYYSQIVNDFQKGDIAEGYSVSREKKESFPLTVTSAQKNPTAFYLCASSLAVTGELFFGEGSRLTVL.

The chain links TRBV25-1 to TRBJ2-7; 8 positions agree with TRBD2. With V trimmed by 4 bases and J by 5 bases, 4 bases remained unmatched. The CDR3 extends over 13 amino acids. The germline V gene has CDR1 MGHDK and CDR2 SYGVNS. The CDR3: CASSAGGLNEQYF. The DNA for the CDR3 is TGTGCCAGCAGTGCGGGAGGGCTTAACGAGCAGTACTTC.

V gene TRBV10-3 combines with J gene TRBJ1-1; D might be TRBD1 (6 bases). In germline, CDR1 is ENHRY, CDR2 SYGVKD. The length of the CDR3 is 14 residues. The V end lost 6 bases, the J end lost 2 bases, and 13 bases lay between the germline ends. CDR3 amino acids: CAIRAPTGNTEAFF. CDR3 nucleotide sequence: TGTGCCATCAGAGCCCCGACAGGAAACACTGAAGCTTTCTTT.

As DNA, the CDR3 is TGTGCCAGTAGCCTGACAGGGATCAGTAGCAATCAGCCCCAGCATTTT. Translation gives CASSLTGISSNQPQHF. This sequence joins TRBV19 and TRBJ1-5; 7 positions match TRBD1. The CDR3 is made up of 16 amino acids. Trimming cost V 6 bases and J 0 bases; bases outside gene matches: 8. Germline V gene lookup returns CDR1 LNHDA and CDR2 SQIVND (reference sequence).

This clone was counted once. In DNA form, the CDR3 reads TGTGCCAGCAGTTTTAGAGCGGGAGGGATACGCACAGATACGCAGTATTTT. It codes for CASSFRAGGIRTDTQYF. This rearrangement joins TRBV27 to TRBJ2-3; 10 positions match TRBD2. The CDR3 totals 17 residues. Trimming cost V 3 bases and J 1 base; bases outside gene matches: 7. Looked up from germline, CDR1 is MNHEY and CDR2 is SMNVEV (reference sequence).

The chain combines TRBV7-2 with TRBJ2-7; D is ambiguous. Germline lookup yields CDR1 SGHTA and CDR2 FQGNSA. The CDR3 consists of 12 residues. With 3 bases removed from V and 2 bases from J, the gap between germline ends came to 5 bases. The CDR3 region has the DNA TGTGCCAGCAGCTTGGAAACCTACGAGCAGTACTTC. The encoded protein is CASSLETYEQYF. Using reference TRBV7-2 and TRBJ2-7 for the parts outside the CDR3, the full variable domain is GAGVSQSPSNKVTEKGKDVELRCDPISGHTALYWYRQSLGQGLEFLIYFQGNSAPDKSGLPSDRFSAERTGGSVSTLTIQRTQQEDSAVYLCASSLETYEQYFGPGTRLTVT.

V is TRBV27 and J is TRBJ1-1; 8 bases match TRBD1. This CDR3 region has 13 residues. J lost 4 bases, V lost 7 bases, and 5 bases had no gene match. The germline gives CDR1 MNHEY, CDR2 SMNVEV (reference sequence). This CDR3 is CASNSGGFTEAFF. The CDR3 DNA sequence: TGTGCCAGCAATTCAGGGGGCTTCACTGAAGCTTTCTTT.

The V and J genes are TRBV28 and TRBJ2-2; D is ambiguous. Germline CDR1 MDHEN, CDR2 SYDVKM. Between the trimmed V and J ends, which lost 8 bases and 6 bases, there was a span of 7 bases. The CDR3 has 11 residues. DNA for the CDR3: TGTGCCAGCTTTTCGGCCGGGGAGCTGTTTTTT. Its protein product is CASFSAGELFF.

Notes on this clone: The same CDR3 also results from other DNA sequences found in this sample. The chain employs TRBV9 and TRBJ2-1, with 9 nucleotides matching TRBD1. The V gene end was trimmed by 2 bases and the J gene end by 4 bases; junction bases not matched to a gene: 1. Germline assignment: CDR1 SGDLS and CDR2 YYNGEE. The CDR3 has 14 residues. The CDR3 reads CASSVGTGYNEQFF. The CDR3 nucleotides read TGTGCCAGCAGCGTGGGGACAGGGTACAATGAGCAGTTCTTC.

The chain has TRBV27 and TRBJ1-4; D might be TRBD1 (6 bases). The CDR3 spans 14 residues. Trimming cost V 4 bases and J 8 bases, with 14 bases left between them. Per the germline V gene, CDR1 is MNHEY and CDR2 is SMNVEV (reference sequence). CDR3 sequence (DNA): TGTGCCAGCAGTTCAGGGGTCGCGATAGAAAAACTGTTTTTT. This translates into CASSSGVAIEKLFF.

CDR3: CASSPRQGRTYEQYF. The CDR3 nucleotides are TGTGCCAGCAGCCCCCGACAGGGTAGGACCTACGAGCAGTACTTC. The genes are TRBV7-9 and TRBJ2-7; 7 bases fit TRBD1. Unmatched junction bases numbered 9, after V lost 5 bases and J lost 2 bases. This CDR3 comprises 15 residues. Germline CDR1 and CDR2: SEHNR and FQNEAQ (reference sequence).

The chain combines TRBV2 with TRBJ2-1; 10 positions match TRBD2. Germline CDR1 and CDR2: SNHLY and FYNNEI. This CDR3 is built from 14 residues. V lost 4 bases and J lost 5; bases outside the gene matches: 2. The CDR3 is CASSGTSGHNEQFF. CDR3 bases: TGTGCCAGCAGTGGGACTAGCGGCCACAATGAGCAGTTCTTC. Using reference TRBV2 and TRBJ2-1 for the parts outside the CDR3, the full variable domain is EPEVTQTPSHQVTQMGQEVILRCVPISNHLYFYWYRQILGQKVEFLVSFYNNEISEKSEIFDDQFSVERPDGSNFTLKIRSTKLEDSAMYFCASSGTSGHNEQFFGPGTRLTVL.

This chain connects TRBV15 to TRBJ2-1, with 8 bases aligning to TRBD2. The CDR3 has 14 residues. Germline V CDR1 and CDR2: LNHNV, YYDKDF (reference sequence). Trimming removed 8 bases from V and 7 bases from J; junction bases left unmatched: 10. The CDR3 DNA sequence: TGTGCCACCGGAGCGGGAGCGAAATTGAATGAGCAGTTCTTC. It is translated as CATGAGAKLNEQFF.

V and J are TRBV7-9 and TRBJ1-1; D gene ambiguous. Germline loops: CDR1 SEHNR, CDR2 FQNEAQ (reference sequence). Trimming shortened V by 2 bases and J by 3 bases, and 16 bases separated the two germline ends. This CDR3 region has 16 residues. Here the CDR3 DNA reads TGTGCCAGCAGCTTATTCAGTACGGACGGGGACACTGAAGCTTTCTTT. Translation: CASSLFSTDGDTEAFF.

This chain links TRBV6-1 with TRBJ2-1, with D perhaps matching TRBD2 (7 bases). Germline V CDR1 and CDR2: MNHNS, SASEGT. The V and J ends lost 3 bases and 8 bases respectively, with 17 bases between them. The CDR3 totals 15 residues. This CDR3 reads CASSEGPGGLDEQFF. The CDR3 nucleotides read TGTGCCAGCAGTGAGGGTCCCGGGGGGCTAGATGAGCAGTTCTTC.

The chain uses TRBV29-1 and TRBJ2-1; the D gene is possibly TRBD2 (5 bases). V dropped 3 bases and J dropped 6 bases, with 12 bases sitting between them. CDR3 length: 13 amino acids. Per germline, CDR1 SQVTM and CDR2 ANQGSEA. The CDR3 DNA is TGCAGCGTTGAGGCTAGGGCGGGCAATGAGCAGTTCTTC. This codes for CSVEARAGNEQFF.

The chain is built from TRBV2 and TRBJ1-5, with TRBD1 identical over 7 bases. From germline, CDR1 is SNHLY and CDR2 FYNNEI. Trimming at V came to 2 bases and at J to 4 bases, leaving 5 bases not matched to a gene. This CDR3 is built from 15 residues. CDR3 sequence reads: CASSEWGQLNQPQHF. The CDR3 DNA reads TGTGCCAGCAGTGAATGGGGACAGCTAAATCAGCCCCAGCATTTT.

This clone was recorded only once. The J gene is TRBJ2-7, the V gene TRBV4-3; a possible D gene is TRBD2 (5 bases). Germline V CDR1 and CDR2: LGHNA, YSLEER. Deletions cut 6 bases from V and 3 bases from J, with 15 bases between. The CDR3 is 14 amino acids. The CDR3 reads CASRLLGGYYEQYF. In DNA form, the CDR3 reads TGCGCCAGCAGACTGTTAGGAGGCTACTACGAGCAGTACTTC.

The rearrangement uses TRBV5-8 and TRBJ1-1; D is unresolved. The V end lost 5 bases, the J end lost 3 bases, and 20 bases lay between the germline ends. CDR3 length equals 16 residues. CDR1 SGHTS and CDR2 YDEGEE come from the germline V gene. For the CDR3, the DNA is TGTGCCAGCAGTTACGTGCGTTCGAGCCGGGACACTGAAGCTTTCTTT. Translation: CASSYVRSSRDTEAFF.

The chain couples TRBV6-6 to TRBJ2-7; the D gene is possibly TRBD1 (5 bases). Germline V gene lookup returns CDR1 MNHNY and CDR2 SVGAGI (reference sequence). V was shortened by 1 base and J by 0 bases, with 10 bases between the two germline ends. The CDR3 runs 15 residues. The CDR3 DNA is TGTGCCAGCAGTTACTTTACAGACAGCTCCTACGAGCAGTACTTC. Translation gives CASSYFTDSSYEQYF.

The chain links TRBV7-2 to TRBJ2-2; D is perhaps TRBD1 (8 bases). CDR3 length: 18 residues. Per the germline V gene, CDR1 is SGHTA and CDR2 is FQGNSA. V was trimmed by 5 bases and J by 1 base, leaving 20 bases between them. CDR3 sequence: CASSLTGGAERNTGELFF. CDR3 sequence (DNA): TGTGCCAGCAGCCTCACAGGGGGGGCTGAAAGGAACACCGGGGAGCTGTTTTTT.

V is TRBV7-8 and J is TRBJ2-7; D gene unclear. In germline, CDR1 is SGHVS, CDR2 FQNEAQ. Deletions cut 1 base from V and 2 bases from J, with 6 bases between. The CDR3 contains 13 residues. In DNA form, the CDR3 reads TGTGCCAGCAGCTTAGTTCCAACCTACGAGCAGTACTTC. Protein product: CASSLVPTYEQYF. Full variable domain (rest looked up from reference TRBV7-8 and TRBJ2-7): GAGVSQSPRYKVAKRGQDVALRCDPISGHVSLFWYQQALGQGPEFLTYFQNEAQLDKSGLPSDRFFAERPEGSVSTLKIQRTQQEDSAVYLCASSLVPTYEQYFGPGTRLTVT.

J is TRBJ2-1 and V is TRBV27; D possibly corresponds to TRBD2 (6 bases). Looked up from germline, CDR1 is MNHEY and CDR2 is SMNVEV (reference sequence). V was clipped by 10 bases and J by 8 bases, with 9 bases between them. This CDR3 region has 10 residues. The CDR3 loop is CATRRDEQFF. The CDR3 nucleotides are TGTGCCACCAGGAGGGATGAGCAGTTCTTC.

The chain uses TRBV13 and TRBJ2-1; TRBD2 agrees at 7 bases. Germline lookup yields CDR1 PRHDT and CDR2 FYEKMQ (reference sequence). This CDR3 region has 16 residues. Trimming at V came to 0 bases and at J to 7 bases, leaving 9 bases not matched to a gene. CDR3 sequence (DNA): TGTGCCAGCAGCTTAGGCGGCGGGAGTTTTGGTAATGAGCAGTTCTTC. Translated, it gives CASSLGGGSFGNEQFF.

V gene TRBV2 combines with J gene TRBJ1-5; D is unresolved. There are 13 residues in the CDR3. V shed 1 base and J shed 4 bases, with 5 bases lying between them. Germline V CDR1 and CDR2: SNHLY, FYNNEI. CDR3 in amino acids: CASSEVPNQPQHF. The CDR3 bases are TGTGCCAGCAGTGAAGTCCCGAATCAGCCCCAGCATTTT.

The chain links TRBV5-1 to TRBJ1-2; 7 bases map to TRBD1. CDR3 length equals 14 residues. CDR1 and CDR2 from the germline V gene are SGHRS and YFSETQ. The trim removed 4 bases at V and 1 base at J, leaving 4 bases unmatched. In DNA form, the CDR3 reads TGCGCCAGCAGCCAGCAGGGGGTTAACTATGGCTACACCTTC. This translates into CASSQQGVNYGYTF.

This chain connects TRBV18 to TRBJ1-5, with D tentatively TRBD1 (5 bases). Trimming shortened V by 0 bases and J by 7 bases, and 7 bases separated the two germline ends. There are 13 residues in the CDR3. Looked up from germline, CDR1 is KGHSH and CDR2 is LQKENI. The chain's CDR3 is CASSPPRGQPQHF. As DNA, the CDR3 is TGTGCCAGCTCACCACCGAGGGGACAGCCCCAGCATTTT.

The chain recombines TRBV7-8 with TRBJ2-2, with TRBD1 matching 7 bases. Germline CDR1 and CDR2: SGHVS and FQNEAQ. The junction had 8 bases not matched to a gene; V was cut back by 1 base and J by 0 bases. There are 18 residues in the CDR3. DNA for the CDR3: TGTGCCAGCAGCTTAGATGCCCGGGGACAGCCGAACACCGGGGAGCTGTTTTTT. Protein sequence: CASSLDARGQPNTGELFF.